This entry lists 18 T cell receptor beta chains sequenced from one sample in a study of blood T cell repertoires in COVID-19. TCRdb's table, derived via immunoSEQ multiplex PCR, lists solely in-frame clones and lacks some. The table lists over 65,000 clones, more than 75% of them singletons, with roughly 12% in the top ten. Material for sequencing was peripheral blood. These receptors all stem from a human donor in a cohort sampled during active COVID-19.

The CDR3 is CASSQVGRVGVNTEAFF. The CDR3 coding sequence is TGTGCCAGCAGCCAAGTAGGGCGAGTGGGAGTGAACACTGAAGCTTTCTTT. The rearrangement joins TRBV4-2 to TRBJ1-1; D unresolved. The CDR3 sequence is 17 residues long. In germline, CDR1 is LGHNA, CDR2 YNFKEQ. The V end lost 1 base, the J end lost 0 bases, and 15 bases lay between the germline ends.

The rearrangement uses TRBV9 and TRBJ2-7; possible D gene TRBD2, 7 bases. Germline V CDR1 and CDR2: SGDLS, YYNGEE. CDR3 size: 17 residues. The ends were cut back, 0 bases at V and 5 bases at J, with 21 bases in the middle. In nucleotides, the CDR3 is TGTGCCAGCAGCGTAGAGATGGGGGGGACACCGGGCCACGAGCAGTACTTC. It specifies CASSVEMGGTPGHEQYF.

The V gene is TRBV3-1 (or the pseudogene TRBV3-2), the J gene TRBJ1-2; D uncertain. This CDR3 region has 14 residues. The germline gives CDR1 LGHDT, CDR2 YNNKEL (reference sequence). Between the trimmed V and J ends, which lost 0 bases and 8 bases, there was a span of 13 bases. The CDR3 coding sequence is TGTGCCAGCAGCCAAGAAGGTGGCCGAGGAGGCTACACCTTC. Protein: CASSQEGGRGGYTF.

This chain uses TRBV2 with TRBJ2-7; maybe TRBD1 (5 bases). V was trimmed by 1 base and J by 0 bases, leaving 16 bases between them. The CDR3 length is 17 residues. Per germline, CDR1 SNHLY and CDR2 FYNNEI. The CDR3 DNA reads as TGTGCCAGCAGTGAAGACCAGAGTAGGGGTAGCTCCTACGAGCAGTACTTC. Translating it yields CASSEDQSRGSSYEQYF.

This chain joins TRBV6-4 and TRBJ1-2; D unresolved. Germline assignment: CDR1 MRHNA and CDR2 SNTAGT. CDR3 size: 13 residues. Trimming removed 4 bases from V and 5 bases from J, with 11 bases in between. In DNA form, the CDR3 reads TGTGCCAGCAGTGTGCCAGCGCTATATGGCTACACCTTC. It encodes CASSVPALYGYTF.

This chain links TRBV7-2 with TRBJ2-1; tentative D call: TRBD2 (6 bases). Germline V gene lookup returns CDR1 SGHTA and CDR2 FQGNSA. Trimming took off 5 bases at V and 5 bases at J, with 22 bases between the two ends. The CDR3 spans 17 residues. The CDR3 sequence: CASSHTPLVGGHNEQFF. CDR3 DNA sequence: TGTGCCAGCAGCCACACTCCCCTCGTGGGGGGTCACAATGAGCAGTTCTTC. Together with reference TRBV7-2 and TRBJ2-1, the CDR3 gives the full variable domain: GAGVSQSPSNKVTEKGKDVELRCDPISGHTALYWYRQSLGQGLEFLIYFQGNSAPDKSGLPSDRFSAERTGGSVSTLTIQRTQQEDSAVYLCASSHTPLVGGHNEQFFGPGTRLTVL.

The chain links TRBV19 to TRBJ2-4; D gene ambiguous. V was trimmed by 4 bases and J by 9 bases, leaving 16 bases between them. Germline-derived CDR1 and CDR2 are LNHDA and SQIVND (reference sequence). The CDR3 is made up of 14 amino acids. For the CDR3, the DNA is TGTGCCAGTAGTACGATACTAACAAGAGGCATTCAGTACTTC. Protein: CASSTILTRGIQYF.

V and J are TRBV2 and TRBJ2-3, with TRBD1 identical over 7 bases. After removal of 10 bases from V and 2 bases from J, the junction contained 9 bases not matched to a gene. The CDR3 extends over 14 amino acids. Looked up from germline, CDR1 is SNHLY and CDR2 is FYNNEI. This CDR3 is CANRDSSNTDTQYF. CDR3 coding DNA: TGTGCCAACAGGGACAGCTCCAACACAGATACGCAGTATTTT.

CDR3 protein: CASRYGSSYEQYF. As DNA, the CDR3 is TGTGCCAGTCGTTACGGGAGCTCCTACGAGCAGTACTTC. The J gene is TRBJ2-7, the V gene TRBV3-1 (or the pseudogene TRBV3-2); a possible D gene is TRBD2 (6 bases). Trimming shortened V by 9 bases and J by 0 bases, and 12 bases separated the two germline ends. This CDR3 has 13 residues. Germline V gene lookup returns CDR1 LGHDT and CDR2 YNNKEL (reference sequence).

J is TRBJ2-7 and V is TRBV7-2; tentative D call: TRBD2 (5 bases). CDR1 and CDR2 (germline): SGHTA, FQGNSA. Trimming cost V 1 base and J 0 bases, with 10 bases left between them. The CDR3 spans 15 residues. The CDR3 loop is CASSLDGVSSYEQYF. In DNA form, the CDR3 reads TGTGCCAGCAGCTTAGACGGGGTAAGCTCCTACGAGCAGTACTTC.

This rearrangement joins TRBV11-3 to TRBJ2-3; tentative D call: TRBD1 (6 bases). The CDR3 covers 16 residues. Trimming pared 4 bases from V and 0 bases from J, leaving 14 bases between. Germline V gene sequence: CDR1 SGHNT, CDR2 YENEEA. The CDR3 reads CASSSGLQGSTDTQYF. The CDR3 DNA is TGTGCCAGCAGCTCAGGATTACAGGGAAGCACAGATACGCAGTATTTT.

In this sample, this clone turned up a few times. V and J are TRBV7-3 and TRBJ1-2, with unresolved D. Deletions cut 2 bases from V and 6 bases from J, with 10 bases between. CDR1 and CDR2 (germline): SGHTA, FQGTGA. This CDR3 is built from 13 residues. The CDR3 protein is CASSLRGDDGYTF. The CDR3, as DNA: TGTGCCAGCAGCTTACGGGGAGATGATGGCTACACCTTC.

The chain combines TRBV3-1 (or the pseudogene TRBV3-2) with TRBJ2-3; the match to TRBD1 covers 9 bases. The CDR3 is 14 residues long. The germline gives CDR1 LGHDT, CDR2 YNNKEL (reference sequence). Losses at the gene ends were 7 bases for V and 3 bases for J; bases not matched to a gene: 5. The CDR3 spells CASNRDRETDTQYF. In nucleotides, the CDR3 is TGTGCCAGCAACCGGGACAGGGAGACAGATACGCAGTATTTT.

Here the CDR3 reads CATSPGTGSMNTEAFF. The CDR3 coding sequence is TGTGCCACCAGCCCCGGGACAGGGTCGATGAACACTGAAGCTTTCTTT. The genes are TRBV24-1 and TRBJ1-1, with 9 bases that match TRBD1. Germline trimming cut 7 bases from V and 0 bases from J; bases unmatched to any gene: 8. The germline CDR1 and CDR2 sequences are KGHDR and SFDVKD. The CDR3 contains 16 residues.

The V and J genes are TRBV7-9 and TRBJ2-1; D may be TRBD2 (7 bases). Per germline, CDR1 SEHNR and CDR2 FQNEAQ (reference sequence). V shed 1 base and J shed 6 bases, with 25 bases lying between them. The CDR3 covers 19 residues. Here the CDR3 DNA reads TGTGCCAGCAGCTTAGTGACTTCATTTGGGGGGGCGATGGGCAATGAGCAGTTCTTC. The encoded protein is CASSLVTSFGGAMGNEQFF.

This chain connects TRBV29-1 to TRBJ2-1; 9 bases are shared with TRBD1. This CDR3 has 13 residues. The J segment lost 3 bases and the V segment lost 3 bases, leaving 0 bases of the junction unmatched. The germline gives CDR1 SQVTM, CDR2 ANQGSEA. The CDR3 region has the DNA TGCAGCGTTGAGACAGGGGGCTACAATGAGCAGTTCTTC. This translates into CSVETGGYNEQFF.

This chain connects TRBV6-5 to TRBJ2-7; 7 bases agree with TRBD1. V trimming: 0 bases; J trimming: 5 bases; junction bases outside the gene matches: 7. CDR3 length: 15 residues. Germline values: CDR1 MNHEY, CDR2 SVGAGI. The CDR3 loop reads CASSYSSGQVHEQYF. Written as DNA, the CDR3 is TGTGCCAGCAGTTACTCGAGTGGACAGGTCCACGAGCAGTACTTC.

The CDR3 sequence: CASSYPGLEETQYF. The CDR3, as DNA: TGTGCCAGCAGTTACCCGGGGTTGGAAGAGACCCAGTACTTC. J is TRBJ2-5 and V is TRBV6-5, with D maybe TRBD2 (5 bases). There are 14 residues in the CDR3. Per germline, CDR1 MNHEY and CDR2 SVGAGI. V shed 2 bases and J shed 3 bases, with 10 bases lying between them.